This T cell receptor (beta chain) was identified in a study of OX40 agonist ivuxolimab in advanced cancers. Whole-study context: Mean age about 60 years, range about 23 to 85; 82.7% male. Study conclusions and caveats: Dosing at 0.1 to 3.0 mg/kg was accompanied by clonal expansion of CD4+ and CD8+ blood T cells by week 6.

If patients had autoimmune disease history or systemic immunosuppression, they were excluded. Method: immunoSEQ multiplex PCR; TCRdb's copy keeps in-frame clones and lacks some. The sample consists of more than 70,000 clones, about 86% of them appearing once. In the case of this clone: Its antigen is not identified.

Sequencing was performed on CD4+ or CD8+ T cells sorted from blood, taken in a trial of the OX40 agonist ivuxolimab. This TCR derives from an adult with an advanced solid tumor such as melanoma, head and neck, liver or kidney cancer.

The CDR3 spells CASSRRGGETQYF. CDR3 sequence (DNA): TGTGCCAGCAGCCGCAGGGGAGGCGAGACCCAGTACTTC. V gene TRBV5-4 combines with J gene TRBJ2-5, with D perhaps given as TRBD1 or TRBD2 (6 bases each). The V gene's germline CDR1 is SGHNT and CDR2 YYREEE (reference sequence). With 4 bases removed from V and 5 bases from J, the gap between germline ends came to 12 bases. This CDR3 region has 13 residues.